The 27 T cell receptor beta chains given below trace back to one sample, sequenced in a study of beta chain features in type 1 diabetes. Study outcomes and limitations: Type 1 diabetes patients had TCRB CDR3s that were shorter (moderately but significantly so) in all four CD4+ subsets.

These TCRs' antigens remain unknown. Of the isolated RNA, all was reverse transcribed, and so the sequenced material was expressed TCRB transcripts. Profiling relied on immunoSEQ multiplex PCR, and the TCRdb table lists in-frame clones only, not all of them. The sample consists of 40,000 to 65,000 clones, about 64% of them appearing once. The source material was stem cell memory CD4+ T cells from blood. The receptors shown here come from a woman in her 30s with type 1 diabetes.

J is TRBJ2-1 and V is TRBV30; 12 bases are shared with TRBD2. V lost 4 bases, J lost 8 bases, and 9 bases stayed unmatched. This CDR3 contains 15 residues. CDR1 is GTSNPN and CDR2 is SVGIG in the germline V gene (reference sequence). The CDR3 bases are TGTGCCTGGACCCCGACTAGCGGGAGCTGGGATGAGCAGTTCTTC. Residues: CAWTPTSGSWDEQFF.

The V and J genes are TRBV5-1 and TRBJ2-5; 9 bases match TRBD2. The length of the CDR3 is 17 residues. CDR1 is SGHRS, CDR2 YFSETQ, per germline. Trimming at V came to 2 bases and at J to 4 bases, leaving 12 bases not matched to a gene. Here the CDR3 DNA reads TGCGCCAGCAGCTTCCCGGAGGAAGCGGGAGGCCCAGAGACCCAGTACTTC. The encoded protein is CASSFPEEAGGPETQYF.

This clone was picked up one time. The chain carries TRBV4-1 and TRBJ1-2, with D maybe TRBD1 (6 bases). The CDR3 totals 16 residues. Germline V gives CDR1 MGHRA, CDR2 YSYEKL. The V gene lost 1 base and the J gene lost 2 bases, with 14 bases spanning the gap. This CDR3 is CASSQVAGAINYGYTF. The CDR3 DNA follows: TGCGCCAGCAGCCAAGTTGCGGGGGCTATCAACTATGGCTACACCTTC.

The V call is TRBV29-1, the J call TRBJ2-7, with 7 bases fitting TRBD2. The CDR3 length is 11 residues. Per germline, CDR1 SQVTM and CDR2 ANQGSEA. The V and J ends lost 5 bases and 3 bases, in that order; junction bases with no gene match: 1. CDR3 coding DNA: TGCAGCGTTAGGACTAGCTACGAGCAGTACTTC. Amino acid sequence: CSVRTSYEQYF.

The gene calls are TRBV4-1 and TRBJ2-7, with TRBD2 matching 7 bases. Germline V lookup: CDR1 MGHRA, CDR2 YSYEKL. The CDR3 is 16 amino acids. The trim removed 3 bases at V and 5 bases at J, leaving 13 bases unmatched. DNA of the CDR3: TGCGCCAGCAGCCATCCCCCCGTCGGGAGGACCCACGAGCAGTACTTC. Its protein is CASSHPPVGRTHEQYF.

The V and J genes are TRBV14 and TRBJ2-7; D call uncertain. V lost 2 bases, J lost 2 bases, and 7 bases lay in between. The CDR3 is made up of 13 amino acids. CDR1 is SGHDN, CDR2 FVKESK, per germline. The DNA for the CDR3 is TGTGCCAGCAGCCAATCTGTCCCCTACGAGCAGTACTTC. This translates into CASSQSVPYEQYF.

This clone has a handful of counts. The CDR3, as DNA: TGTGCCAGCAGCTCAGGACAGGGGCGCATCTATGGCTACACCTTC. This translates into CASSSGQGRIYGYTF. The chain couples TRBV7-3 to TRBJ1-2, with 9 bases fitting TRBD1. The CDR3 sequence is 15 residues long. CDR1 and CDR2 (germline): SGHTA, FQGTGA. V shed 4 bases, J shed 4 bases, and the junction held 7 bases outside the gene matches. Supplemented by reference TRBV7-3 and TRBJ1-2, the full variable domain reads GAGVSQTPSNKVTEKGKYVELRCDPISGHTALYWYRQSLGQGPEFLIYFQGTGAADDSGLPNDRFFAVRPEGSVSTLKIQRTERGDSAVYLCASSSGQGRIYGYTFGSGTRLTVV.

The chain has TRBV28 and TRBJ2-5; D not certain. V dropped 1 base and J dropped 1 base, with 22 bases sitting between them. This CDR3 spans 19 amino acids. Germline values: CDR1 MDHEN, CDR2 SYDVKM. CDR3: CASSLFSLSRSSPQETQYF. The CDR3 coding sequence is TGTGCCAGCAGTTTATTTAGTCTTTCGCGGAGCTCGCCCCAAGAGACCCAGTACTTC.

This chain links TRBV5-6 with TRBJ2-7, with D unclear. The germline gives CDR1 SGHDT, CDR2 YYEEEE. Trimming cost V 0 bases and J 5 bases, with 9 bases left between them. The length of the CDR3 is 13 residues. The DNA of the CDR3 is TGTGCCAGCAGCTTGGTGGTGGCGGACGAGCAGTACTTC. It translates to CASSLVVADEQYF.

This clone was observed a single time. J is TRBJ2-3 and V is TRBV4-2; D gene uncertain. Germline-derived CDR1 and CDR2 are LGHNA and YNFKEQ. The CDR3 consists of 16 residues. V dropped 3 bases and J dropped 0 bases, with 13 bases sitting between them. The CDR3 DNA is TGTGCCAGCAGCCAGTTAATAGATCCTAGCACAGATACGCAGTATTTT. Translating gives CASSQLIDPSTDTQYF.

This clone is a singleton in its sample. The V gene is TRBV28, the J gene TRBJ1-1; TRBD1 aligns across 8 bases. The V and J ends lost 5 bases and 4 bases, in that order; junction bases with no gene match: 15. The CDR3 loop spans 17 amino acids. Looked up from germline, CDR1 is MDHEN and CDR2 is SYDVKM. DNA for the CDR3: TGTGCCAGCAGTCCGATTGACAGGGGACCCCGTGGCACTGAAGCTTTCTTT. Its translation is CASSPIDRGPRGTEAFF.

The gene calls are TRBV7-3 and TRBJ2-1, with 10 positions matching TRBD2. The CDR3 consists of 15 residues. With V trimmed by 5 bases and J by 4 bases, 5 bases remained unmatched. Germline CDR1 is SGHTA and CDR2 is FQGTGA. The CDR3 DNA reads TGTGCCAGCAGCCAAACTAGCGGGAATTACAATGAGCAGTTCTTC. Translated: CASSQTSGNYNEQFF.

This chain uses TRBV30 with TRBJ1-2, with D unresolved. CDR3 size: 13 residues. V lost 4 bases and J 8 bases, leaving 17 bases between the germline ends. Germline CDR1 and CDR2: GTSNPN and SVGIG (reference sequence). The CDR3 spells CAWNSILPGGYTF. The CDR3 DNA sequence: TGTGCCTGGAACTCGATCTTACCCGGGGGCTACACCTTC.

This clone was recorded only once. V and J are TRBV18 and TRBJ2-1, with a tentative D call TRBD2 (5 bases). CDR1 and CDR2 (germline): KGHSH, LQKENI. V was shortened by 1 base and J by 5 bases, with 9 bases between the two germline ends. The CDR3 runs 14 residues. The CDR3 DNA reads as TGTGCCAGCTCACCACTAGCGTTTGACAATGAGCAGTTCTTC. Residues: CASSPLAFDNEQFF.

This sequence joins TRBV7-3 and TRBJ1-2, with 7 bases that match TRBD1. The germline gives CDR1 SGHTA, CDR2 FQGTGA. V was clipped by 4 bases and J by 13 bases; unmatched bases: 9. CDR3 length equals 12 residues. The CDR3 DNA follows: TGTGCCAGCAGCTCCACCACAGGGACAGTCACCTTC. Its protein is CASSSTTGTVTF.

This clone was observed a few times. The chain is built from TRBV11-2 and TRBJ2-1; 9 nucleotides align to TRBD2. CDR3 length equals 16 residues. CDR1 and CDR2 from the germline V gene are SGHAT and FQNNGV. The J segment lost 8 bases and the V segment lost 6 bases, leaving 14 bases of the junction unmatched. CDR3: CASRAVAGGPWDEQFF. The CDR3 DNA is TGTGCCAGCAGAGCCGTTGCGGGAGGGCCATGGGATGAGCAGTTCTTC.

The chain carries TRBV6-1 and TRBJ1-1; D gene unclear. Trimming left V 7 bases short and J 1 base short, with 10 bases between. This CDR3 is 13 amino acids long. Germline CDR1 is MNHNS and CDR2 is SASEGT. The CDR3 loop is CASTSRSNTEAFF. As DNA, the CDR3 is TGTGCCAGCACATCCAGGTCGAACACTGAAGCTTTCTTT.

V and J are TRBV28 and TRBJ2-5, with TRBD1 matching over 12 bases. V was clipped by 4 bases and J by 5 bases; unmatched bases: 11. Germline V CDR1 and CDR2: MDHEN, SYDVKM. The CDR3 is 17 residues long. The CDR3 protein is CASSYTGTGGAEETQYF. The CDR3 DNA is TGTGCCAGCAGTTATACCGGGACAGGGGGCGCCGAGGAGACCCAGTACTTC.

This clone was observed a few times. CDR3 bases: TGTGCCAGCAGAGTAGCGGGAGGAAACTTTGAGCAGTTCTTC. It translates to CASRVAGGNFEQFF. The V and J genes are TRBV6-1 and TRBJ2-1; 10 nucleotides match TRBD2. Losses at the gene ends were 6 bases for V and 9 bases for J; bases not matched to a gene: 8. The CDR3 runs to 14 residues. Germline V lookup: CDR1 MNHNS, CDR2 SASEGT.

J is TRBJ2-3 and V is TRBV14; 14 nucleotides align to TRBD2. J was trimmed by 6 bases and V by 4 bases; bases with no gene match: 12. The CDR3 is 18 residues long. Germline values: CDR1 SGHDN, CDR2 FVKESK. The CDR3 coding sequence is TGTGCCAGCAGCCCGCTTCGACTAGCGGGAGGGCAAGGGGATACGCAGTATTTT. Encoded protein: CASSPLRLAGGQGDTQYF.

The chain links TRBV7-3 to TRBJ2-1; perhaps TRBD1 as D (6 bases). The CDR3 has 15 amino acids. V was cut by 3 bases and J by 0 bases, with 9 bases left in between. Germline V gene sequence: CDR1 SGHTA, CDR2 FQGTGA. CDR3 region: CASSLDSLSYNEQFF. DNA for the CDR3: TGTGCCAGCAGCTTGGACAGTCTCTCCTACAATGAGCAGTTCTTC.

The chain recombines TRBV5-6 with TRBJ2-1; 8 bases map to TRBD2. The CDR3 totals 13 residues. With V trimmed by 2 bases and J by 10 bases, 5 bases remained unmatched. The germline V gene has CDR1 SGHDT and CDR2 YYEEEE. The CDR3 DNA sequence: TGTGCCAGCAGCTTCGGGAGGGGCAGCGAGCAGTTCTTC. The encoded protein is CASSFGRGSEQFF.

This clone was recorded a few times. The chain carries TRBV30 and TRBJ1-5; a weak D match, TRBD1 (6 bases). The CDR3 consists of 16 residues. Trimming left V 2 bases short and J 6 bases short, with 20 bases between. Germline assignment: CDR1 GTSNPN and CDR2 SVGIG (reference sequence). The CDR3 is CAWSRGLQGRGQPQHF. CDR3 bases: TGTGCCTGGAGTCGGGGATTACAGGGACGGGGTCAGCCCCAGCATTTT.

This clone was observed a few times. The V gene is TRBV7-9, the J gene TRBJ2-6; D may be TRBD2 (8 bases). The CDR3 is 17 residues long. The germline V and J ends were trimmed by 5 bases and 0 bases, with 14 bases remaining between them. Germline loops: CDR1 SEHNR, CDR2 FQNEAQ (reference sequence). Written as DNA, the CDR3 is TGTGCCAGCAGCGCCGGGGGGGACAGCTCTGGGGCCAACGTCCTGACTTTC. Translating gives CASSAGGDSSGANVLTF.

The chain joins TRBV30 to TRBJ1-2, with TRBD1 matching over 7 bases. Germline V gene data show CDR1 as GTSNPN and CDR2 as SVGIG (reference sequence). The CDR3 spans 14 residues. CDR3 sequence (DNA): TGTGGGCTTTCGGACAGGCCAAACCGCTATGGCTACACCTTC. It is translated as CGLSDRPNRYGYTF.

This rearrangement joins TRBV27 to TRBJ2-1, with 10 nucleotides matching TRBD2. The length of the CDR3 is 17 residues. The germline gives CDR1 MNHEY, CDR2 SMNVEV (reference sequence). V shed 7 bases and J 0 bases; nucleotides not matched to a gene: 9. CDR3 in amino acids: CASILAGVPHSYNEQFF. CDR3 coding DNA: TGTGCCAGCATTCTAGCGGGAGTACCTCACTCCTACAATGAGCAGTTCTTC.

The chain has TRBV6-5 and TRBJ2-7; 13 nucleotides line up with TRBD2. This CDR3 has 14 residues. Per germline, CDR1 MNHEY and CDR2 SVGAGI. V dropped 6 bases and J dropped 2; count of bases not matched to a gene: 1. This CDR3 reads CASRGLAGPYEQYF. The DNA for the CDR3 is TGTGCCAGCAGGGGACTAGCGGGACCCTACGAGCAGTACTTC.